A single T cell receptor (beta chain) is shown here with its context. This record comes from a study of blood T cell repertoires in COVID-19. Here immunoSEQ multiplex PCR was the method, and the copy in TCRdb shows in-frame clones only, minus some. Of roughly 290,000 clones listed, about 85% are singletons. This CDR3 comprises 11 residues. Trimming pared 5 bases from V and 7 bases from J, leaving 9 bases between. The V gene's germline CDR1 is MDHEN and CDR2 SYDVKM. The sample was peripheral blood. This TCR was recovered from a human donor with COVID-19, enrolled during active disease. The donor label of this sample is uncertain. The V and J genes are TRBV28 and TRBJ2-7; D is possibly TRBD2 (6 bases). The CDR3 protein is CASSPRGEQYF. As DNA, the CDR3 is TGTGCCAGCAGTCCCCGGGGGGAGCAGTACTTC.